The entry below describes one TCR beta chain. This clonotype appeared a few times. No antigen is known for it. No qualities accompany the bases; no much larger clone lies one base away. There are 14 amino acids in the CDR3, from cysteine to phenylalanine inclusive. Only the CDR3 DNA stays, 42 bases, in frame from base 1. The junction carries 10 bases between V and J, which are trimmed by 4 bases and 2 bases respectively. The germline V gene encodes CDR1 MNHNY and CDR2 SVGAGI (reference sequence). The sample originates from a study of spatial heterogeneity in lung cancer (dated by TCRdb to the late 2010s). For the study in its entirety: Beta-chain transcripts were consistently detected in greater numbers than alpha-chain transcripts, which likely reflects a higher abundance of beta-chain transcripts. In the raw uncorrected reads, each unique combination of TCR and UMI appeared on average more than ten times. At surgery, around 200 tumor regions, almost 65 matched nontumor lung samples and 56 PBMC samples were TCR-sequenced for both alpha and beta chains. Nonsynonymous mutation counts, determined by whole-exome sequencing of tumor tissue, were related to TCR repertoire features. In non-small cell lung cancer, the study quantitatively compared TCR alpha and beta repertoires across several tumor regions, matched nontumor lung, and blood. Points the paper makes about the study in general: Ubiquitous expanded tumor TCRs were found in blood more often at tumor resection than at routine follow-up. Confirming at a functional level the hypothesis that regional TCRs recognize regional mutations was considered to require additional single-cell paired TCR alpha and beta sequencing.

Library construction relied on 5' RACE. Sequencing used a NextSeq 500. In the TCR library protocol, a unique molecular identifier was attached to each TCR cDNA molecule so that PCR and sequencing errors could be corrected. As for the original processing: TCR identification, UMI-based error correction and CDR3 extraction were performed with Decombinator tools. Expanded TCRs were defined as those above a frequency of 2 per 1,000, corresponding to the top 1% of the tumor frequency distribution. Each repertoire was subsampled 100 times to 5,000 TCRs, after which Renyi diversity was computed with the R vegan package. To build CDR3 similarity networks, amino acid triplet string-kernel similarity was used, and CDR3s were connected when their pairwise similarity was above 0.82. TCRdb handled the public reads itself, with Q25 trimming in fastp and clone calling in MiXCR, and kept productive beta chains. Rows are unified per CDR3 protein, each entry keeping the most common DNA and genes. Here the V and J calls rest on TCRdb's processing, not on the authors' analysis. The sample includes approximately 92,000 distinct CDR3 sequences, with over 9.5% observed a single time. The ten largest clones take up roughly two fifths of the sample.

The time point label corresponds to: sample taken at primary tumor resection. Donors were some 78 patients with early-stage, untreated non-small cell lung cancer from the lung TRACERx cohort. Without any cell sorting, TCR sequencing was performed on whole RNA extracted either from tumor and nontumor lung tissue or from cryopreserved PBMC samples. Only patients for whom sufficient RNA was available from at least two tumor regions were selected for TCR sequencing. The chain uses TRBV6-6 and TRBJ2-3; perhaps TRBD1 is the D gene, with 5 bases matching. The sequence was collected from a male donor with early-stage non-small cell lung cancer. Sequenced material: PBMCs, taken at surgery. The CDR3 sequence is CASSSRVSTDTQYF. The sequenced DNA is TGTGCCAGCAGTTCCAGGGTTTCCACAGATACGCAGTATTTT.